This section outlines one T cell receptor beta chain sequence together with its context. These data are taken from a study of blood T cell repertoires in COVID-19. This CDR3 contains 12 residues. Per germline, CDR1 SGHRS and CDR2 YFSETQ. J gave up 6 bases and V 5 bases, and 2 bases lay outside the gene matches. The data were produced by immunoSEQ multiplex PCR, yet TCRdb's version contains in-frame clones alone and is incomplete. Among approximately 200,000 clones listed, roughly 83% were seen once. The clonotype comes from a woman between 45 and 60 years old with acute or convalescent COVID-19. The chain recombines TRBV5-1 with TRBJ2-1, with 7 nucleotides matching TRBD1. Sequencing was done on a sample of peripheral blood. The CDR3 DNA is TGCGCCAGCAGGCCAGGGGGCAATGAGCAGTTCTTC. Protein: CASRPGGNEQFF.